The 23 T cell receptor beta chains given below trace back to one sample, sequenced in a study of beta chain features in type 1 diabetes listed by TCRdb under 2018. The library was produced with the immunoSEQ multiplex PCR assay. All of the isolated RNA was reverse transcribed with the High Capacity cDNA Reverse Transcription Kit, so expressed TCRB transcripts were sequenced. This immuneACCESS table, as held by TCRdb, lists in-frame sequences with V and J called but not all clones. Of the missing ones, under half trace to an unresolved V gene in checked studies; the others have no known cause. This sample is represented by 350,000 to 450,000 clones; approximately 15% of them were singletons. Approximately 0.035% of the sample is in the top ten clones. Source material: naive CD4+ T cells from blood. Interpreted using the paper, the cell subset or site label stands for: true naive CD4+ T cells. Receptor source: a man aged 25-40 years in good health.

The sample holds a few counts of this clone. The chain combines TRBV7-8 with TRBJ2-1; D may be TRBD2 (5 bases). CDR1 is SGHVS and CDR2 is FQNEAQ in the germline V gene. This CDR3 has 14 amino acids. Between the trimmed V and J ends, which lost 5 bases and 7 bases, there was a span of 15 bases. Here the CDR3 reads CASSRELGSNEQFF. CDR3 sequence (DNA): TGTGCCAGCAGCCGAGAACTAGGATCAAATGAGCAGTTCTTC.

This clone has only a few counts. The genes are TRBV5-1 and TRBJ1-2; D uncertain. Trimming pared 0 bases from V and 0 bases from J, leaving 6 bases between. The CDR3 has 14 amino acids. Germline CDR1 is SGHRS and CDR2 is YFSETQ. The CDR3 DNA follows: TGCGCCAGCAGCTTGGAAGCAGCTAACTATGGCTACACCTTC. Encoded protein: CASSLEAANYGYTF.

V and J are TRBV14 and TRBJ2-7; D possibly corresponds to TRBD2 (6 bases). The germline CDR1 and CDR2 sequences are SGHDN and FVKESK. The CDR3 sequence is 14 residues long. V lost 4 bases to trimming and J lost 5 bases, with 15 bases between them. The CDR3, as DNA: TGTGCCAGCAGCCCTACCGGGAGATGGGACGAGCAGTACGTC. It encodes CASSPTGRWDEQYV.

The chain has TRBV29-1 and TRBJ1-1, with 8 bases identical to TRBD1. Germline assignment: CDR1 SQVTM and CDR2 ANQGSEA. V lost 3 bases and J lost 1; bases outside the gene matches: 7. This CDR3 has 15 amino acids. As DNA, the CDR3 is TGCAGCGTTGAGGTCAGGGGGCTTAAGAACACTGAAGCTTTCTTT. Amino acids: CSVEVRGLKNTEAFF.

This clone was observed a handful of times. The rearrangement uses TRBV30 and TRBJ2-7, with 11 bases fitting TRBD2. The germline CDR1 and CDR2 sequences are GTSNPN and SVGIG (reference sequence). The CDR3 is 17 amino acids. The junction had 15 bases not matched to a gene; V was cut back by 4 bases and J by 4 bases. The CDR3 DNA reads TGTGCCTGGATAGGTACTAGCGGGAGTAGGTGGCCGTACGAGCAGTACGTC. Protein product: CAWIGTSGSRWPYEQYV.

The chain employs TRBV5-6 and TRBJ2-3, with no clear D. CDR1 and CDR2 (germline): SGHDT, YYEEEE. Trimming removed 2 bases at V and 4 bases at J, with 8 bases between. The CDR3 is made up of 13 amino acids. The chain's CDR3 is CASSFNLPDTQYF. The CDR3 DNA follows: TGTGCCAGCAGCTTCAATCTCCCAGATACGCAGTATTTT.

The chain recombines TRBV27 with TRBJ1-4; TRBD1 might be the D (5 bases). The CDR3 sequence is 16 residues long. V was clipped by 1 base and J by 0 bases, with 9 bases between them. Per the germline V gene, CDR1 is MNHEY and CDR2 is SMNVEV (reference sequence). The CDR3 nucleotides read TGTGCCAGCAGTTTATACTGGGGGGCAACTAATGAAAAACTGTTTTTT. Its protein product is CASSLYWGATNEKLFF.

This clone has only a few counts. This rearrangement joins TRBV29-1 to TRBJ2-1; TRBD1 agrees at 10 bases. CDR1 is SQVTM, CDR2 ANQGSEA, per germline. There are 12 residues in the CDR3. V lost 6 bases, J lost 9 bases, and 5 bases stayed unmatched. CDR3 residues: CSVDDRGLEQFF. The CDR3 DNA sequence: TGCAGCGTCGATGACAGGGGGCTTGAGCAGTTCTTC.

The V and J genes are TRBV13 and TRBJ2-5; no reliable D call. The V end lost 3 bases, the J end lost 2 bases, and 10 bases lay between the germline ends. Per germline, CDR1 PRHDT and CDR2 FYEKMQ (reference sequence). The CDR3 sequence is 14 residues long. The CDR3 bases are TGTGCCAGCAGCTTGGGCAGCCGACAAGAGACCCAGTACTTC. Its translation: CASSLGSRQETQYF.

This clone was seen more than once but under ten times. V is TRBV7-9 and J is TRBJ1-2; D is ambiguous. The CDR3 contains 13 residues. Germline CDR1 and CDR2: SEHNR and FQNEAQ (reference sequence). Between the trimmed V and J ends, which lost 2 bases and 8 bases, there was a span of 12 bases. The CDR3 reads CASSLPSPRGYTF. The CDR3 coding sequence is TGTGCCAGCAGCTTACCCAGCCCGCGAGGCTACACCTTC.

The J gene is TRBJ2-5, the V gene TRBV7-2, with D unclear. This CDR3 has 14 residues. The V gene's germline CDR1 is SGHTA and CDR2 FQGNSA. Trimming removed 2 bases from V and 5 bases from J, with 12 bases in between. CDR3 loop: CASSLIGVGETQYF. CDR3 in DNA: TGTGCCAGCAGCTTAATAGGTGTGGGGGAGACCCAGTACTTC.

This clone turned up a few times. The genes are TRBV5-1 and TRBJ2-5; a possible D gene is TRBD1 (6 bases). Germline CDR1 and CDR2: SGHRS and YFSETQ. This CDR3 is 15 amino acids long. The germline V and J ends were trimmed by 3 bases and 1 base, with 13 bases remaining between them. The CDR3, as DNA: TGCGCCAGCAGCTCCAGGGGAACGGGCCAAGAGACCCAGTACTTC. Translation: CASSSRGTGQETQYF. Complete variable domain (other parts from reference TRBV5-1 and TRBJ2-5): KAGVTQTPRYLIKTRGQQVTLSCSPISGHRSVSWYQQTPGQGLQFLFEYFSETQRNKGNFPGRFSGRQFSNSRSEMNVSTLELGDSALYLCASSSRGTGQETQYFGPGTRLLVL.

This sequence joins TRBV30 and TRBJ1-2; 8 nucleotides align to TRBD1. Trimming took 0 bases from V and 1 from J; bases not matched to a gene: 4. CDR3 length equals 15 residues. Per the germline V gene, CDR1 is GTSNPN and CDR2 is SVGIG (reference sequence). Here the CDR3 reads CAWSVQTGVNYGYTF. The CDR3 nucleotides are TGTGCCTGGAGTGTACAGACAGGGGTTAACTATGGCTACACCTTC. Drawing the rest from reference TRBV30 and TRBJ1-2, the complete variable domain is SQTIHQWPATLVQPVGSPLSLECTVEGTSNPNLYWYRQAAGRGLQLLFYSVGIGQISSEVPQNLSASRPQDRQFILSSKKLLLSDSGFYLCAWSVQTGVNYGYTFGSGTRLTVV.

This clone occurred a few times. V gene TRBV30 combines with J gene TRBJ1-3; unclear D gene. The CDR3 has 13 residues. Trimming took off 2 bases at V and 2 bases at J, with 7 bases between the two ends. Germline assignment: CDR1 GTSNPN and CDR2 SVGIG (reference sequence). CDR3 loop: CAWSKGTGNTIYF. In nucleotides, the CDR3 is TGTGCCTGGAGTAAAGGGACTGGAAACACCATATATTTT. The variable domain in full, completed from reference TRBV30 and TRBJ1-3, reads SQTIHQWPATLVQPVGSPLSLECTVEGTSNPNLYWYRQAAGRGLQLLFYSVGIGQISSEVPQNLSASRPQDRQFILSSKKLLLSDSGFYLCAWSKGTGNTIYFGEGSWLTVV.

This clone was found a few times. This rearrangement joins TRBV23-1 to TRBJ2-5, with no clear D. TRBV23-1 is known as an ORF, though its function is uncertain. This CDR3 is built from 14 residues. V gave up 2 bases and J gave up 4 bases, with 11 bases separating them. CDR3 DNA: TGCGCCAGCAGTCAACGGCCCCTAGGAGAGACCCAGTACTTC. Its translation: CASSQRPLGETQYF.

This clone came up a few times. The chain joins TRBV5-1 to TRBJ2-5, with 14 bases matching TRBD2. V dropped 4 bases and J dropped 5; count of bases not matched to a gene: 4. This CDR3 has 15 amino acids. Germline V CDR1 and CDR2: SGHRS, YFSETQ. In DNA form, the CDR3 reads TGCGCCAGCAGCAAAGGACTAGCGGGAGGTGAGACCCAGTACTTC. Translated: CASSKGLAGGETQYF.

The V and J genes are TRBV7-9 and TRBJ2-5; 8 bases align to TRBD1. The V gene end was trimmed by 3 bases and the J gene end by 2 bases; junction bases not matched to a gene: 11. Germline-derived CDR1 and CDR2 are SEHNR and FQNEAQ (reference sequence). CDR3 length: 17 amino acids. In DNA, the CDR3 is TGTGCCAGCAGCTTCAACCCAGGGGGCATGCTACAAGAGACCCAGTACTTC. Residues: CASSFNPGGMLQETQYF.

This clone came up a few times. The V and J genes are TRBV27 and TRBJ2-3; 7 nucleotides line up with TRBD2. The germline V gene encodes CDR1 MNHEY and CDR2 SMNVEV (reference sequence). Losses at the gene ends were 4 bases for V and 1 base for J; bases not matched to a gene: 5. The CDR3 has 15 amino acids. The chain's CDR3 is CASSSSGGRTDTQYF. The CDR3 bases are TGTGCCAGCAGTTCGTCGGGGGGTCGCACAGATACGCAGTATTTT.

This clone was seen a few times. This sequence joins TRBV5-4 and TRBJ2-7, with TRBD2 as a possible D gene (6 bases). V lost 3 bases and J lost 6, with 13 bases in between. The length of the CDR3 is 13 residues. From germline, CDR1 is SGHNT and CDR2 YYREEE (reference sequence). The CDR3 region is CASSSGTRTEQYV. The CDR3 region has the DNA TGTGCCAGCAGCTCCGGGACTCGCACCGAGCAGTACGTC.

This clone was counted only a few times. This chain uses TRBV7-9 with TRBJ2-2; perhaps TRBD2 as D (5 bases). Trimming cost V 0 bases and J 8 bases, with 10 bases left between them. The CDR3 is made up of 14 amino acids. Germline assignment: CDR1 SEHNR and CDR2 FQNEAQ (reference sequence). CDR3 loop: CASSLAGVDGELFF. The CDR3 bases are TGTGCCAGCAGCTTAGCGGGAGTGGATGGGGAGCTGTTTTTT. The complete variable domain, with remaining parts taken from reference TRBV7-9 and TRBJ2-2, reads DTGVSQNPRHKITKRGQNVTFRCDPISEHNRLYWYRQTLGQGPEFLTYFQNEAQLEKSRLLSDRFSAERPKGSFSTLEIQRTEQGDSAMYLCASSLAGVDGELFFGEGSRLTVL.

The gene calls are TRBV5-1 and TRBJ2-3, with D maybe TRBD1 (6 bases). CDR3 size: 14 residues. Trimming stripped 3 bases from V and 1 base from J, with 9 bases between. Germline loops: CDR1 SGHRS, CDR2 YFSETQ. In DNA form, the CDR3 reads TGCGCCAGCAGCTACAGGGAACGCACAGATACGCAGTATTTT. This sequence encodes CASSYRERTDTQYF. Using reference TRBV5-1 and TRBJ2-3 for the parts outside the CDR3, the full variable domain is KAGVTQTPRYLIKTRGQQVTLSCSPISGHRSVSWYQQTPGQGLQFLFEYFSETQRNKGNFPGRFSGRQFSNSRSEMNVSTLELGDSALYLCASSYRERTDTQYFGPGTRLTVL.

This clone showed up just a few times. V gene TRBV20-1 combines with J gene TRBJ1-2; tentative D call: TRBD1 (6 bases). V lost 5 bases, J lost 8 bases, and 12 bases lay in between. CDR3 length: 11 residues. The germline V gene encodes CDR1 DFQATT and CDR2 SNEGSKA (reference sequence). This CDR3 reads CSASLTGGYTF. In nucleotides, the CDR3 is TGCAGTGCTTCCCTGACAGGAGGCTACACCTTC.

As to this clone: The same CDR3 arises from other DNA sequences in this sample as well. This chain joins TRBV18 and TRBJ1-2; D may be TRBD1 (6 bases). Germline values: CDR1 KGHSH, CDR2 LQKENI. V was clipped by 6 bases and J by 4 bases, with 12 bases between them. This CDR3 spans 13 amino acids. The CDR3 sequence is CASSPDRSYGYTF. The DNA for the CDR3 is TGTGCCAGCTCCCCTGACAGGAGCTATGGCTACACCTTC. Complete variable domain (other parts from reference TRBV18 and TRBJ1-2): NAGVMQNPRHLVRRRGQEARLRCSPMKGHSHVYWYRQLPEEGLKFMVYLQKENIIDESGMPKERFSAEFPKEGPSILRIQQVVRGDSAAYFCASSPDRSYGYTFGSGTRLTVV.